These T cell receptor beta chains were read from a single sample in a study of blood T cell repertoires in COVID-19. TCRdb's table, derived via immunoSEQ multiplex PCR, lists solely in-frame clones and lacks some. Among more than 85,000 clones, roughly 80% were seen once, and the ten largest hold approximately 19%. The sample consisted of peripheral blood. The receptors come from a woman between 65 and 79 years old with acute or convalescent COVID-19. Both conserved end residues are part of each CDR3. Each record gives: CDR3 length, J gene, V gene, clone size, D gene, CDR3 DNA, CDR3 protein. The D gene is left open where the match is weak. Clone size appears in some rows only: once, few, many, or a class for an expanded clone.

cdr3_length: 13
j_call: TRBJ2-2
v_call: TRBV6-5
clone_size: .
d_call: TRBD1
cdr3_nt: TGTGCCAGCAGTAACAGGGGAGTGGGGGAGCTGTTTTTT
cdr3_aa: CASSNRGVGELFF

cdr3_length: 11
j_call: TRBJ1-1
v_call: TRBV28
clone_size: .
d_call: .
cdr3_nt: TGTGCCAGCACCCAGGGGATAGCAGCTTTCTTT
cdr3_aa: CASTQGIAAFF

cdr3_length: 15
j_call: TRBJ1-2
v_call: TRBV19
clone_size: .
d_call: TRBD1
cdr3_nt: TGTGCCAGTAGTCCCTGGGACAGGGGGAGCTATGGCTACACCTTC
cdr3_aa: CASSPWDRGSYGYTF

cdr3_length: 16
j_call: TRBJ1-4
v_call: TRBV5-5
clone_size: many
d_call: .
cdr3_nt: TGTGCCAGCAGCTTGGGACCTTCCGGCGGGAATGAAAAACTGTTTTTT
cdr3_aa: CASSLGPSGGNEKLFF

cdr3_length: 12
j_call: TRBJ2-7
v_call: TRBV5-4
clone_size: .
d_call: .
cdr3_nt: TGTGCCAGCAGCTTTCATAGAGGCGAGCAGTACTTC
cdr3_aa: CASSFHRGEQYF

cdr3_length: 15
j_call: TRBJ2-5
v_call: TRBV6-5
clone_size: .
d_call: .
cdr3_nt: TGTGCCAGCAGGGGGGGCAGACAGGGCCAAGAGACCCAGTACTTC
cdr3_aa: CASRGGRQGQETQYF

cdr3_length: 14
j_call: TRBJ1-1
v_call: TRBV5-4
clone_size: .
d_call: .
cdr3_nt: TGTGCCAGCAGCTTACAAGGGGTGGACACTGAAGCTTTCTTT
cdr3_aa: CASSLQGVDTEAFF

cdr3_length: 13
j_call: TRBJ2-2
v_call: TRBV10-2
clone_size: .
d_call: TRBD2
cdr3_nt: TGCGCCGGCAGTAGCGGGGGCACCGGGGAGCTGTTTTTT
cdr3_aa: CAGSSGGTGELFF

cdr3_length: 14
j_call: TRBJ2-3
v_call: TRBV5-1
clone_size: few
d_call: TRBD2
cdr3_nt: TGCGCCAGCAGCTCTAGCGGGGGCGGAGATACGCAGTATTTT
cdr3_aa: CASSSSGGGDTQYF

cdr3_length: 16
j_call: TRBJ1-2
v_call: TRBV25-1
clone_size: .
d_call: TRBD1
cdr3_nt: TGTGCCAGCAGTGAATCATACGGGACAGGGAACTATGGCTACACCTTC
cdr3_aa: CASSESYGTGNYGYTF

cdr3_length: 13
j_call: TRBJ1-2
v_call: TRBV11-2
clone_size: .
d_call: .
cdr3_nt: TGTGCCAGCAGCCCGACAGAAAACAGTGGCTACACCTTC
cdr3_aa: CASSPTENSGYTF

cdr3_length: 16
j_call: TRBJ2-7
v_call: TRBV18
clone_size: .
d_call: .
cdr3_nt: TGTGCCAGCTCACCTATCCGACAGGATTACTCCTACGAGCAGTACTTC
cdr3_aa: CASSPIRQDYSYEQYF

cdr3_length: 14
j_call: TRBJ1-5
v_call: TRBV19
clone_size: few
d_call: .
cdr3_nt: TGTGCCAGTAGTATAACGGGGTCGGATCAGCCCCAGCATTTT
cdr3_aa: CASSITGSDQPQHF

cdr3_length: 16
j_call: TRBJ2-7
v_call: TRBV5-1
clone_size: .
d_call: TRBD2
cdr3_nt: TGCCCCAGTTTGCCCCTTGGGGGGGCCCGGGGGGGGCAGCAGTACTTC
cdr3_aa: CPSLPLGGARGGQQYF

cdr3_length: 15
j_call: TRBJ2-3
v_call: TRBV2
clone_size: .
d_call: TRBD2
cdr3_nt: TGTGCCAGCAGAGGAGGACTAGCGGGGGCGGATACGCAGTATTTT
cdr3_aa: CASRGGLAGADTQYF

cdr3_length: 15
j_call: TRBJ1-1
v_call: TRBV2
clone_size: .
d_call: .
cdr3_nt: TGTGCCAGCAGTGAATCGGTGAGGGTGAACACTGAAGCTTTCTTT
cdr3_aa: CASSESVRVNTEAFF

cdr3_length: 13
j_call: TRBJ2-5
v_call: TRBV11-2
clone_size: .
d_call: TRBD1
cdr3_nt: TGTGCCAGCACCACGGACAGGTTCGAGACCCAGTACTTC
cdr3_aa: CASTTDRFETQYF

cdr3_length: 16
j_call: TRBJ2-1
v_call: TRBV5-5
clone_size: .
d_call: TRBD1
cdr3_nt: TGTGCCAGCAGCCTAACTACAGGGGGCCCGTACAATGAGCAGTTCTTC
cdr3_aa: CASSLTTGGPYNEQFF

cdr3_length: 13
j_call: TRBJ1-6
v_call: TRBV11-2
clone_size: once
d_call: .
cdr3_nt: TGTGCCAGCAGCTTAATGGGAGATTCACCCCTCCACTTT
cdr3_aa: CASSLMGDSPLHF

cdr3_length: 16
j_call: TRBJ1-1
v_call: TRBV18
clone_size: .
d_call: .
cdr3_nt: TGTGCCAGCTCACCACAACAGGGCCCAATGAACACTGAAGCTTTCTTT
cdr3_aa: CASSPQQGPMNTEAFF

cdr3_length: 19
j_call: TRBJ2-6
v_call: TRBV2
clone_size: .
d_call: TRBD2
cdr3_nt: TGTGCCAGCAGTGAAGCGGGACTAGCGGGGGTCCCTGGGGCCAACGTCCTGACTTTC
cdr3_aa: CASSEAGLAGVPGANVLTF

cdr3_length: 15
j_call: TRBJ2-2
v_call: TRBV2
clone_size: .
d_call: .
cdr3_nt: TGTGCCAGCAGTGGCCAGGGGGGAATTACCGGGGAGCTGTTTTTT
cdr3_aa: CASSGQGGITGELFF

cdr3_length: 14
j_call: TRBJ1-2
v_call: TRBV5-4
clone_size: .
d_call: .
cdr3_nt: TGTGCCAGCAGCGTCCAAGGGGATGGGGATGGCTACACCTTC
cdr3_aa: CASSVQGDGDGYTF

cdr3_length: 12
j_call: TRBJ1-2
v_call: TRBV5-8
clone_size: once
d_call: .
cdr3_nt: TGTGCCAGCAGCTCCAGGGAACATGGCTACACCTTC
cdr3_aa: CASSSREHGYTF

cdr3_length: 18
j_call: TRBJ2-7
v_call: TRBV3-1/TRBV3-2
clone_size: .
d_call: TRBD1
cdr3_nt: TGTGCCAGCAGCCTGGGACAGCGCCGGATGGGGAGCTCCTACGAGCAGTACTTC
cdr3_aa: CASSLGQRRMGSSYEQYF

cdr3_length: 13
j_call: TRBJ2-1
v_call: TRBV7-2
clone_size: .
d_call: .
cdr3_nt: TGTGCCAGCAGCTTAGCGGCAAACAATGAGCAGTTCTTC
cdr3_aa: CASSLAANNEQFF

cdr3_length: 13
j_call: TRBJ2-7
v_call: TRBV20-1
clone_size: many
d_call: .
cdr3_nt: TGCAGTGCTAGTGCGCTAGCATCGGGCGAGCAGTACTTC
cdr3_aa: CSASALASGEQYF

cdr3_length: 14
j_call: TRBJ1-5
v_call: TRBV29-1
clone_size: .
d_call: TRBD1
cdr3_nt: TGCAGCGTTGTTGAGGGGGCGCATCCCCAGCCCCAGCATTTT
cdr3_aa: CSVVEGAHPQPQHF

cdr3_length: 15
j_call: TRBJ1-2
v_call: TRBV9
clone_size: .
d_call: TRBD1
cdr3_nt: TGTGCCAGCAGCGTAGCCGGGACAGGGTTTAATGGCTACACCTTC
cdr3_aa: CASSVAGTGFNGYTF

cdr3_length: 17
j_call: TRBJ2-5
v_call: TRBV7-7
clone_size: .
d_call: TRBD2
cdr3_nt: TGTGCCAGCAGCTCGACTAGCGGGGGGGCCGTAGGAGAGACCCAGTACTTC
cdr3_aa: CASSSTSGGAVGETQYF

cdr3_length: 12
j_call: TRBJ2-5
v_call: TRBV21-1
clone_size: .
d_call: .
cdr3_nt: TGTGCCAGCAGCCCGTACCAAGAGACCCAGTACTTC
cdr3_aa: CASSPYQETQYF

cdr3_length: 14
j_call: TRBJ1-2
v_call: TRBV5-1
clone_size: .
d_call: .
cdr3_nt: TGCGCCAGCCGCCTTTCGGGGGAGAGCTATGGCTACACCTTC
cdr3_aa: CASRLSGESYGYTF

cdr3_length: 13
j_call: TRBJ1-1
v_call: TRBV29-1
clone_size: .
d_call: .
cdr3_nt: TGCAGCGTTGGGAGGATCATGAACACTGAAGCTTTCTTT
cdr3_aa: CSVGRIMNTEAFF

cdr3_length: 17
j_call: TRBJ1-3
v_call: TRBV7-2
clone_size: once
d_call: .
cdr3_nt: TGTGCCAGCAGCTTACAGGCAGGGAGGACCTCTGGAAACACCATATATTTT
cdr3_aa: CASSLQAGRTSGNTIYF

cdr3_length: 15
j_call: TRBJ1-4
v_call: TRBV24-1
clone_size: .
d_call: TRBD1
cdr3_nt: TGTGCCACCAGTGAAACGACAGGGGGGGGAGAAAAACTGTTTTTT
cdr3_aa: CATSETTGGGEKLFF

cdr3_length: 13
j_call: TRBJ1-5
v_call: TRBV5-1
clone_size: .
d_call: .
cdr3_nt: TGCGCCAGCAGCTTGGATACAGATCAGCCCCAGCATTTT
cdr3_aa: CASSLDTDQPQHF

cdr3_length: 16
j_call: TRBJ2-4
v_call: TRBV6-2/TRBV6-3
clone_size: .
d_call: TRBD1
cdr3_nt: TGTGCCAGCAGCCCCGGGACAGCGAACACCAAAAACATTCAGTACTTC
cdr3_aa: CASSPGTANTKNIQYF

cdr3_length: 14
j_call: TRBJ1-4
v_call: TRBV2
clone_size: .
d_call: .
cdr3_nt: TGTGCCAGCAGTGAATGGGGGCTTAATGAAAAACTGTTTTTT
cdr3_aa: CASSEWGLNEKLFF

cdr3_length: 14
j_call: TRBJ1-2
v_call: TRBV4-1
clone_size: .
d_call: TRBD1
cdr3_nt: TGCGCCAGCAGCCATGCCGGGACAGGGTTTGGCTACACCTTC
cdr3_aa: CASSHAGTGFGYTF

cdr3_length: 17
j_call: TRBJ2-1
v_call: TRBV7-2
clone_size: .
d_call: .
cdr3_nt: TGTGCCAGCAGCCCGTTAACCCCCGGGAGCTCCTACAATGAGCAGTTCTTC
cdr3_aa: CASSPLTPGSSYNEQFF

cdr3_length: 21
j_call: TRBJ1-1
v_call: TRBV21-1
clone_size: once
d_call: .
cdr3_nt: TGTGCCAGCAGCCGGGCCTCCCAGAGTTCTCAGGGGTCCACCATGAACACTGAAGCTTTCTTT
cdr3_aa: CASSRASQSSQGSTMNTEAFF

cdr3_length: 15
j_call: TRBJ1-2
v_call: TRBV7-2
clone_size: .
d_call: TRBD1
cdr3_nt: TGTGCCAGCAGCACCCGGACAGGGGGTACCCTCGGCTACACCTTC
cdr3_aa: CASSTRTGGTLGYTF

cdr3_length: 13
j_call: TRBJ1-1
v_call: TRBV10-1
clone_size: .
d_call: TRBD1
cdr3_nt: TGCGCCAGCAGTCGGACAGGAAACACTGAAGCTTTCTTT
cdr3_aa: CASSRTGNTEAFF

cdr3_length: 13
j_call: TRBJ2-7
v_call: TRBV6-5
clone_size: .
d_call: .
cdr3_nt: TGTGCCAGCAGTCTCAAGAGCTCCTACGAGCAGTACTTC
cdr3_aa: CASSLKSSYEQYF

cdr3_length: 14
j_call: TRBJ2-2
v_call: TRBV19
clone_size: .
d_call: .
cdr3_nt: TGTGCCAGTAGTATCAAAGGCGGGACCGGGGAGCTGTTTTTT
cdr3_aa: CASSIKGGTGELFF